The rows below give T cell receptor beta chains drawn from one sample of a study of T cell responses to AZD1222 COVID-19 vaccine. Only in-frame clones appear in the TCRdb table, and some are missing; sequencing was by immunoSEQ multiplex PCR. The sample lists 130,000 or so clones, over 75% occurring once. The sample in question was peripheral blood, obtained on day 0 of AZD1222 vaccination. The receptors here all came from an adult in good health. Both conserved end residues are trimmed from each CDR3. The D gene is left open where the match is weak.

>NA|TRBJ2-5|TRBV5-1
ASSLDAWGAGETQY
>NA|TRBJ2-3|TRBV4-1
ASSQMGGERATQY
>TRBD1|TRBJ2-7|TRBV28
ASSLWTPGGEQY
>TRBD1|TRBJ2-3|TRBV19
ASSSATGTA
>NA|TRBJ1-1|TRBV19
ASSPNPAKNTEAF
>TRBD2|TRBJ2-7|TRBV7-2
ASSLRTSVSGVGYEQY
>TRBD1|TRBJ2-5|TRBV3-1/TRBV3-2
ASSPVNRGQETQY
>TRBD2|TRBJ2-1|TRBV4-3
ASSARLAGEHNEQF
>TRBD1|TRBJ2-2|TRBV5-5
ASSWDRFTGELF
>NA|TRBJ1-5|TRBV19
ASRGPRQGNQPQH
>TRBD1|TRBJ2-5|TRBV3-1/TRBV3-2
ASSPTFGQGEETQY
>TRBD1|TRBJ1-3|TRBV6-6
ASSHRDRGQTGNTIY
>TRBD2|TRBJ2-3|TRBV11-2
ASTGTSGTDTQY
>NA|TRBJ1-1|TRBV9
ASSPRQGDTEAF
>TRBD1|TRBJ1-2|TRBV7-9
ASSLTGGPNYGYT
>NA|TRBJ1-1|TRBV6-5
ASGRNTEAF
>TRBD2|TRBJ2-2|TRBV9
ASSVSSGSPANTGELF
>NA|TRBJ2-2|TRBV13
ASSLGGTPRFGELF
>NA|TRBJ2-1|TRBV6-2/TRBV6-3
ASSSGQHEQF
>TRBD1|TRBJ2-7|TRBV6-1
ASSGVGDRAFSSYEQY
>NA|TRBJ1-6|TRBV6-9
ASASSEGSPLH
>NA|TRBJ1-4|TRBV7-8
ASSLDTANEKLF
>TRBD2|TRBJ2-1|TRBV6-5
ASWESASGNNEQF
>NA|TRBJ2-2|TRBV29-1
SVEGQYTGELF
>NA|TRBJ2-1|TRBV5-5
ACSTGTSGPYNEQF
>NA|TRBJ2-7|TRBV18
ASSPPSAGKAYEQY
>NA|TRBJ1-1|TRBV19
ASNLGRRNTEAF
>TRBD1|TRBJ2-4|TRBV19
ASTGTGVNIQY
>TRBD1|TRBJ2-2|TRBV24-1
ATSAPWGTELHAGELF
>NA|TRBJ1-3|TRBV19
ASWDGASGNTIY
>NA|TRBJ2-7|TRBV28
ASSLRQGLGEQY
>TRBD2|TRBJ2-7|TRBV27
ASSPDWGGSRYEQY
>NA|TRBJ2-7|TRBV15
ATSRPGNANEQY
>NA|TRBJ1-2|TRBV19
ASSVDSNYGYT
>TRBD2|TRBJ2-1|TRBV6-4
ASSDRLRLAGSYNEQF
>TRBD1|TRBJ2-2|TRBV27
ASSATGAWTGELF
>NA|TRBJ2-7|TRBV7-9
ASSLLPRVRYYEQY
>NA|TRBJ1-2|TRBV5-1
ASSSEGLGGRGYT
>NA|TRBJ2-3|TRBV7-9
ASSRSLSSTDTQY
>TRBD2|TRBJ2-7|TRBV5-1
ASSRGGTYEQY